Included here is one T cell receptor (beta chain) sequence, with context. Its cognate antigen is unknown. These data are taken from a study of T cell repertoires in cytomegalovirus infection. Regarding the study as a whole: Carriers of CMV plus the relevant HLA were identified by cumulative public TCR beta family frequency. Ex vivo responses were dominated by HLA-C-restricted CMV-specific TCR beta clonotypes.

TCRdb reprocessed the reads via MiXCR and lists one record per CDR3 protein. This sample has roughly 720,000 distinct CDR3 sequences, with less than 40% found just once. After removal of 2 bases from V and 6 bases from J, the junction contained 8 bases not matched to a gene. The germline CDR1 and CDR2 sequences are MNHEY and SMNVEV (reference sequence). There are 15 residues in the CDR3. The chain joins TRBV27 to TRBJ1-1; 8 bases match TRBD1. Sequencing was performed on PBMCs. This receptor was obtained from a human donor in good health (CMV status not recorded). Some clones in this sample may be carry-over from other donors' samples. The CDR3 sequence: CASSLRSGGLAEAFF. The CDR3 region has the DNA TGTGCCAGCAGTTTAAGATCAGGGGGCCTCGCTGAAGCTTTCTTT.